A selection of T cell receptor beta chains follows, all from one sample in a study of shared clonotypes between healthy human individuals. Assay: immunoSEQ multiplex PCR; the TCRdb copy retains only in-frame clones and omits some. Of approximately 590,000 clones in the sample, 95% to 96% were seen once. Sequenced: naive CD8+ T cells sorted from blood. The receptors come from a woman in her 30s in good health. Each CDR3 is given without its conserved first and last residue.

J gene | V gene | CDR3 protein
TRBJ2-2 | TRBV19 | ASHGTTHGELF
TRBJ2-3 | TRBV27 | ASSQTLGTDTQY
NA | TRBV6-5 | ASSYRGEGYEQY
TRBJ1-2 | TRBV6-6 | ASSYGGTST
TRBJ2-1 | TRBV19 | ASRSSYNEQF
TRBJ1-2 | TRBV29-1 | SVEGGGGYT
TRBJ2-7 | TRBV13 | ASSLAPVGEQY
TRBJ2-3 | TRBV11-2 | ASSLVGGGTDTQY
TRBJ2-1 | TRBV10-2 | ASSGNEQF
TRBJ2-1 | TRBV6-1 | ASSLAGSSYNEQF
TRBJ1-1 | TRBV7-6 | ASSPELTNTEAF
TRBJ1-2 | TRBV27 | ASSLGTGGPHYGYT
TRBJ2-7 | TRBV5-6 | ASSSWDGREQY
TRBJ2-1 | TRBV9 | ATAGTEQF
TRBJ1-1 | TRBV2 | ASSEGAGAWTEAF
TRBJ2-2 | TRBV7-9 | ASLGDTGELF
TRBJ2-7 | TRBV6-6 | ASSYSQGAYEQY
TRBJ2-1 | TRBV13 | ASSLKGVSYNEQF
TRBJ1-3 | TRBV7-2 | ASTGGRRGDSGNTIY
TRBJ2-7 | TRBV7-9 | AGKRENVDEQY
TRBJ1-4 | TRBV13 | ASSLGDRGEKLF
TRBJ2-1 | TRBV5-6 | ASSIGQGRWGRQF
TRBJ2-2 | TRBV6-6 | ASSSIQGATGELF
TRBJ2-7 | TRBV19 | ASTPGPAYEQY
TRBJ2-2 | TRBV5-1 | ASSLARRTGTTGELF
TRBJ2-1 | TRBV19 | ASSVTSYNEQF
TRBJ2-1 | TRBV2 | ASKVAGEYNEQF
TRBJ1-4 | TRBV27 | ASSLTGGDEKLF
TRBJ1-5 | TRBV5-5 | ASSFKLGSQPQH
TRBJ2-1 | TRBV27 | ASSLPHIAGGNNEQF
TRBJ2-1 | TRBV4-1 | ASSRPSGKNNEQF
TRBJ2-2 | TRBV4-1 | ASSQIPTSGLHTGELF
TRBJ2-7 | TRBV27 | ASNPGAGPASFEQY
TRBJ2-2 | TRBV7-9 | ASSSPGTGLTGELF
TRBJ2-1 | TRBV7-2 | ASSSGTYNEQF
TRBJ2-1 | TRBV6-5 | ASSLTSASNNEQF
TRBJ2-7 | TRBV6-5 | ASSYSMAESSYEQY
TRBJ1-5 | TRBV12-5 | ASGFPQGSSQPQH
TRBJ1-5 | TRBV4-1 | ASSQITGNQPQH
TRBJ1-4 | TRBV4-1 | ASSPTIISTNEKLF
TRBJ1-2 | TRBV28 | ASSLSGRGRLKEQ
TRBJ2-2 | TRBV10-1 | ASSTRGTGELF
TRBJ2-7 | TRBV27 | ASSPAGVGEQY
TRBJ2-1 | TRBV14 | ASSSLAGGIYEQF
NA | TRBV28 | ASSLRAMKYEQY
TRBJ2-7 | TRBV28 | ASSRYEQY
TRBJ2-7 | TRBV7-9 | ASSHTETYYEQY
TRBJ2-3 | TRBV6-5 | ASSPALLSRDTQY
TRBJ2-7 | TRBV7-2 | ASSASGINEQY
TRBJ2-3 | TRBV5-8 | ASSLLLDSTDTQY
TRBJ2-3 | TRBV2 | ASTGDSTDTQY
TRBJ2-7 | TRBV4-1 | ASSRIGGQGFYEQY